This TCR beta chain was documented in a study of T cells in Graves' hyperthyroidism and ophthalmopathy. Findings and limits, study-wide: Ophthalmopathy was predicted by the model a median of roughly 6.6 months ahead of onset. Ophthalmopathy was told apart from stable hyperthyroidism by a 13 V-J model. Among thyroid clonotypes expanded above 0.001, most also appeared in blood.

As concerns this clonotype: Its antigen remains unknown.

TCR beta CDR3 region amplification was performed from RNA transcripts. Carried out on the TCR CDR3, a first-round RT-PCR used the HTBI primer set. TCRdb passed the multiplex PCR reads through MiXCR, listing each CDR3 protein once. The data show 490,000 or so distinct CDR3 sequences, 46% seen once. The sample consisted of peripheral blood or thyroid tissue (not recorded which). This receptor was taken from an adult woman with Graves' disease, either hyperthyroidism or ophthalmopathy (not recorded which).

This chain's CDR3 is CSSRETGLEQYF. In DNA, the CDR3 is TGCAGCAGTAGAGAGACAGGGCTTGAGCAGTACTTC. V is TRBV29-1 and J is TRBJ2-7; 7 nucleotides agree with TRBD1. The CDR3 totals 12 residues. V shed 8 bases, J shed 7 bases, and the junction held 11 bases outside the gene matches. The germline gives CDR1 SQVTM, CDR2 ANQGSEA.